These 20 T cell receptor beta chains were sequenced from one sample in a study of Graves' ophthalmopathy and Graves' hyperthyroidism (dated by TCRdb to 2016 to 2018). Instrument used: Illumina HiSeq 2000. For repertoire sequencing, TCR beta CDR3 regions were amplified from RNA transcripts. HTBI primers and the Qiagen OneStep RT-PCR kit were used in a first-round RT-PCR, which was followed by a second-round multiplex PCR, size selection and purification. The public reads were reprocessed in TCRdb via fastp at Q25 and MiXCR, keeping in-frame beta chains. Every distinct CDR3 protein forms one entry, paired with its most common genes and DNA. Recorded for this sample are about 740,000 distinct CDR3 sequences; approximately 40% of them occurred a single time. The ten largest clones capture roughly 46% of the sample. The sequencing sample was made of peripheral blood. These receptors originate from an adult man with Graves' ophthalmopathy.

This clonotype has only a few counts. The chain joins TRBV5-5 to TRBJ1-5, with D perhaps TRBD1 (5 bases). Between the trimmed V and J ends, which lost 0 bases and 5 bases, there was a span of 15 bases. The CDR3 consists of 16 residues. Germline lookup yields CDR1 SGHKS and CDR2 YYEKEE (reference sequence). CDR3 amino acids: CASSLDPGVLDQPQHF. CDR3 nucleotide sequence: TGTGCCAGCAGCTTGGATCCGGGGGTCCTCGATCAGCCCCAGCATTTT.

This chain links TRBV20-1 with TRBJ2-3; TRBD2 aligns across 8 bases. Germline trimming cut 4 bases from V and 4 bases from J; bases unmatched to any gene: 7. CDR1 and CDR2 from the germline V gene are DFQATT and SNEGSKA (reference sequence). The CDR3 length is 14 residues. DNA for the CDR3: TGCAGTGCTACCCGGGGGGGCCGATCAGATACGCAGTATTTT. It yields the protein CSATRGGRSDTQYF.

In its sample, this clonotype was seen once. The V call is TRBV5-1, the J call TRBJ1-6, with no clear D. Germline V gene sequence: CDR1 SGHRS, CDR2 YFSETQ. The V gene lost 0 bases and the J gene lost 13 bases, with 17 bases spanning the gap. The CDR3 consists of 15 residues. The CDR3 here is CASSLGGLGNQPLHF. The CDR3 region has the DNA TGCGCCAGCAGCTTGGGGGGTTTGGGCAATCAGCCCCTCCACTTT.

The chain combines TRBV2 with TRBJ2-7; 8 bases fit TRBD2. The CDR3 spans 14 residues. V trimming: 2 bases; J trimming: 3 bases; junction bases outside the gene matches: 3. Germline V gene data show CDR1 as SNHLY and CDR2 as FYNNEI. The CDR3 DNA sequence: TGTGCCAGCAGTGAATATGCGGGGGGCTACGAGCAGTACTTC. Translated: CASSEYAGGYEQYF.

This clonotype was recorded at least ten times. The chain links TRBV11-2 to TRBJ1-1; D is undetermined. Per the germline V gene, CDR1 is SGHAT and CDR2 is FQNNGV. The CDR3 sequence is 14 residues long. Trimming cost V 8 bases and J 0 bases, with 13 bases left between them. The CDR3 DNA reads as TGTGCCAGCGCCTTCGAGCTCATGAACACTGAAGCTTTCTTT. Amino acids: CASAFELMNTEAFF.

This clonotype was seen a single time. One end of the junction is discordant with germline, which a read error may explain. The rearrangement joins TRBV6-1 to TRBJ1-1; D ambiguous. This CDR3 comprises 13 residues. Germline CDR1 and CDR2: MNHNS and SASEGT. DNA for the CDR3: TGTGCCAGCAGGTTCGGGGTTAACACTGAAGCTTCCTTT. This codes for CASRFGVNTEASF.

This clonotype was seen a handful of times. The rearrangement links TRBV6-5 to TRBJ1-4, with D hard to call. Trimming removed 8 bases from V and 5 bases from J, with 12 bases in between. This CDR3 spans 13 amino acids. Germline V CDR1 and CDR2: MNHEY, SVGAGI. The CDR3 sequence is CASGKTVNEKLFF. CDR3 DNA sequence: TGTGCCAGCGGGAAAACAGTAAATGAAAAACTGTTTTTT.

This chain connects TRBV10-1 to TRBJ2-5; TRBD2 might be the D (5 bases). This CDR3 has 14 residues. Trimming took off 5 bases at V and 2 bases at J, with 12 bases between the two ends. CDR1 is WNHNN and CDR2 is SYGVQD in the germline V gene (reference sequence). The CDR3 is CASSYSKRQETQYF. The CDR3 DNA reads as TGCGCCAGCAGTTATAGCAAGCGGCAAGAGACCCAGTACTTC.

Turning to this clonotype: Given a much more abundant clone one base away, this may be a read error. This sequence joins TRBV24-1 and TRBJ2-5; TRBD2 agrees at 10 bases. From germline, CDR1 is KGHDR and CDR2 SFDVKD. This CDR3 region has 13 residues. The CDR3 DNA follows: TGTGCCAGCAGTTATCGGACTAGCGGGACCCAGTACTTC. It codes for CASSYRTSGTQYF.

The chain links TRBV11-2 to TRBJ2-7; D ambiguous. Per germline, CDR1 SGHAT and CDR2 FQNNGV. This CDR3 region has 13 residues. V shed 5 bases and J shed 4 bases, with 12 bases lying between them. The DNA for the CDR3 is TGTGCCAGCAGCCGGACCCCAGAGTACGAGCAGTACTTC. It translates to CASSRTPEYEQYF.

In regard to this clonotype: Possible read error: a much larger clone is one base away. This rearrangement joins TRBV7-3 to TRBJ2-7, with 11 bases lining up with TRBD1. V lost 4 bases, J lost 6 bases, and 5 bases stayed unmatched. There are 14 residues in the CDR3. Germline lookup yields CDR1 SGHTA and CDR2 FQGTGA. This CDR3 is CASSSAGTGGEQYF. DNA for the CDR3: TGTGCCAGCAGCTCCGCCGGGACAGGGGGCGAGCAGTACTTC. Using reference TRBV7-3 and TRBJ2-7 for the parts outside the CDR3, the full variable domain is GAGVSQTPSNKVTEKGKYVELRCDPISGHTALYWYRQSLGQGPEFLIYFQGTGAADDSGLPNDRFFAVRPEGSVSTLKIQRTERGDSAVYLCASSSAGTGGEQYFGPGTRLTVT.

The chain recombines TRBV20-1 with TRBJ1-5; 7 positions match TRBD1. Looked up from germline, CDR1 is DFQATT and CDR2 is SNEGSKA (reference sequence). The CDR3 extends over 14 amino acids. V gave up 6 bases and J gave up 0 bases; unmatched junction bases: 5. The DNA of the CDR3 is TGCAGTGCCAGGGGGGTGAATAGCAATCAGCCCCAGCATTTT. Its protein is CSARGVNSNQPQHF.

The chain joins TRBV15 to TRBJ2-2, with TRBD1 matching over 9 bases. V lost 8 bases, J lost 6 bases, and 4 bases stayed unmatched. CDR1 and CDR2 (germline): LNHNV, YYDKDF (reference sequence). The CDR3 consists of 13 residues. CDR3 in DNA: TGTGCCACCTCGGACAGGGGTGCCGGGGAGCTGTTTTTT. This codes for CATSDRGAGELFF.

V gene TRBV2 combines with J gene TRBJ1-1, with TRBD1 identical over 7 bases. The V segment lost 6 bases and the J segment 0 bases; nucleotides outside the gene matches: 10. Looked up from germline, CDR1 is SNHLY and CDR2 is FYNNEI. The CDR3 runs to 16 residues. The CDR3: CASSDTPDRLNTEAFF. Written as DNA, the CDR3 is TGTGCCAGCAGCGATACTCCGGACAGGTTGAACACTGAAGCTTTCTTT.

The CDR3 sequence is CSLDLNTEAFF. As DNA, the CDR3 is TGCAGCTTAGACCTCAACACTGAAGCTTTCTTT. This rearrangement joins TRBV29-1 to TRBJ1-1; D gene uncertain. The CDR3 is made up of 11 amino acids. CDR1 and CDR2 (germline): SQVTM, ANQGSEA. V lost 8 bases, J lost 2 bases, and 9 bases lay in between. Full variable domain (remainder filled in from reference TRBV29-1 and TRBJ1-1): SAVISQKPSRDICQRGTSLTIQCQVDSQVTMMFWYRQQPGQSLTLIATANQGSEATYESGFVIDKFPISRPNLTFSTLTVSNMSPEDSSIYLCSLDLNTEAFFGQGTRLTVV.

The rearrangement links TRBV25-1 to TRBJ2-5; D is uncertain. CDR3 length: 15 amino acids. Trimming cost V 6 bases and J 0 bases, with 14 bases left between them. The V gene's germline CDR1 is MGHDK and CDR2 SYGVNS. The CDR3 sequence is CASRPLATDQETQYF. CDR3 DNA: TGTGCCAGCAGACCCCTCGCGACGGACCAAGAGACCCAGTACTTC.

This clonotype has more than one count but fewer than ten. This CDR3 reads CASTTPRLPTGELFF. The DNA of the CDR3 is TGTGCCAGCACTACCCCCCGCCTCCCAACCGGGGAGCTGTTTTTT. This chain links TRBV25-1 with TRBJ2-2; no definite D call. V lost 7 bases and J 5 bases, leaving 17 bases between the germline ends. The germline CDR1 and CDR2 sequences are MGHDK and SYGVNS. The CDR3 sequence is 15 residues long.

This chain connects TRBV19 to TRBJ2-5, with D possibly matching TRBD2 (7 bases). The germline gives CDR1 LNHDA, CDR2 SQIVND (reference sequence). The CDR3 totals 14 residues. The V end lost 7 bases, the J end lost 2 bases, and 14 bases lay between the germline ends. The CDR3 loop reads CASKGGGWQETQYF. CDR3 in DNA: TGTGCCAGTAAAGGGGGGGGATGGCAAGAGACCCAGTACTTC.

The sample holds a few counts of this clonotype. The chain couples TRBV19 to TRBJ1-5; D remains unclear. V was cut by 7 bases and J by 2 bases, with 9 bases left in between. There are 13 residues in the CDR3. Germline V gene data show CDR1 as LNHDA and CDR2 as SQIVND (reference sequence). The CDR3, as DNA: TGTGCCAGTACTAAGTTTCGCAATCAGCCCCAGCATTTT. Residues: CASTKFRNQPQHF.

This chain connects TRBV19 to TRBJ1-1, with D possibly matching TRBD1 (6 bases). V lost 8 bases, J lost 2 bases, and 12 bases lay in between. The CDR3 runs 13 residues. Germline CDR1 LNHDA, CDR2 SQIVND (reference sequence). The DNA for the CDR3 is TGTGCCAGTGCAACGGACAGAAACACTGAAGCTTTCTTT. Translation gives CASATDRNTEAFF.